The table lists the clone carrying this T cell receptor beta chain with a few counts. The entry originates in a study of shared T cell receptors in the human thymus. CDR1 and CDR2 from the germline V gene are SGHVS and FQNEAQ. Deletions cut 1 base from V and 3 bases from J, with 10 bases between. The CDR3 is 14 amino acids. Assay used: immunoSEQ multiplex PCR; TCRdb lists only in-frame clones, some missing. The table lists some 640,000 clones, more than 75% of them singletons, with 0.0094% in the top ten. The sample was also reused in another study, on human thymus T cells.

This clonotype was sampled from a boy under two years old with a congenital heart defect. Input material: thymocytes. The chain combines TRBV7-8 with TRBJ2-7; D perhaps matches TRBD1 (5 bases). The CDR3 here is CASSLVWGFYEQYF. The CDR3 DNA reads TGTGCCAGCAGCTTAGTTTGGGGCTTCTACGAGCAGTACTTC.